This T cell receptor beta chain was profiled in a study of blood T cells in healthy people across ages. Study-level findings and limits: Versus aged donors, long-lived donors had higher diversity and more naive CD4+ cells.

This clonotype was detected only a few times. The antigen is not known. Germline CDR1 DFQATT, CDR2 SNEGSKA (reference sequence). After removal of 2 bases from V and 7 bases from J, the junction contained 4 bases not matched to a gene. CDR3 length: 14 residues. The second PCR ran about 6 to 12 cycles with a sample-barcoded 5' primer and J-beta primers. One entry per CDR3 protein results from TCRdb running MiXCR on the 5' RACE reads. The top ten clones hold roughly a fifth of a sample with about 770,000 distinct CDR3 sequences, approximately 48% of them seen once. The sequence derives from a man between 60 and 75 years old in good health. The chain links TRBV20-1 to TRBJ1-6; 8 bases line up with TRBD1. The sequenced material came from blood. The CDR3 region is CSARKTGANSPLHF. CDR3 in DNA: TGCAGTGCTAGAAAGACAGGGGCGAATTCACCCCTCCACTTT.